This T cell receptor (beta chain) derives from a study of human T cells and chemical hapten exposure. The wider study: An approximately 2 cm by approximately 2 cm inner upper arm patch received 2% DPC for sensitization.

Time point here: patch test 1, 2 weeks after DPC sensitization. Treatment meaning: therapeutic diphenylcyclopropenone sensitization with weekly scalp DPC. Germline assignment: CDR1 MNHEY and CDR2 SVGAGI. Trimming left V 2 bases short and J 0 bases short, with 19 bases between. The length of the CDR3 is 18 residues. TCRdb used MiXCR to reprocess the RACE reads, holding one entry per CDR3 protein. The sample shows tens of thousands of distinct CDR3 sequences, about 9.3% of them seen only once. The sample holds one count of this clonotype. This may come from a read error, since a much larger clone is one base off.

The clonotype originates from a woman aged 40 to 50 with alopecia areata. Some clones in this sample may be carry-over from other donors' samples. Sequenced material: whole blood, taken in connection with sensitization to the hapten diphenylcyclopropenone (DPC). The V call is TRBV6-5, the J call TRBJ1-1; tentative D call: TRBD1 (5 bases). DNA of the CDR3: TGTGCCAGCAGTTACACCGAACTTTGGGGACCGCTGAACACTGAAGCTTTCTTT. It specifies CASSYTELWGPLNTEAFF.